The 31 T cell receptor beta chains below all came from one sample that was sequenced in a study of regulatory T cells in long-lasting Graves disease. Time point described: persistent/refractory GD, antithyroid drugs over 5 years with positive TRAb. Making the TCR library involved RNA that had been extracted from PBMCs. The authors built TCR beta libraries using iRepertoire HTBI primers and Arm-PCR of CDR3 regions. Each CDR3 protein is one row after TCRdb ran MiXCR on the multiplex PCR reads. The sample has more than 300,000 distinct CDR3 sequences, roughly 23% seen once. Sequenced material: peripheral blood mononuclear cells (PBMCs), taken when the disease was refractory, from a patient treated with antithyroid drugs. The receptors here all came from a woman in her forties with Graves disease.

This clonotype was recorded a few times. The rearrangement uses TRBV18 and TRBJ2-2; D is perhaps TRBD1 (5 bases). V was cut by 8 bases and J by 6 bases, with 13 bases left in between. This CDR3 has 13 residues. Germline assignment: CDR1 KGHSH and CDR2 LQKENI. The CDR3 region has the DNA TGTGCCAGCGCTACCAGGGTGGCCGGGGAGCTGTTTTTT. Its translation is CASATRVAGELFF. The variable domain in full, completed from reference TRBV18 and TRBJ2-2, reads NAGVMQNPRHLVRRRGQEARLRCSPMKGHSHVYWYRQLPEEGLKFMVYLQKENIIDESGMPKERFSAEFPKEGPSILRIQQVVRGDSAAYFCASATRVAGELFFGEGSRLTVL.

This clonotype has ten or more counts. The chain uses TRBV28 and TRBJ2-7; no reliable D call. Trimming took off 6 bases at V and 0 bases at J, with 12 bases between the two ends. This CDR3 is 14 amino acids long. CDR1 and CDR2 from the germline V gene are MDHEN and SYDVKM. The CDR3 sequence is CASSWTLSSYEQYF. As DNA, the CDR3 is TGTGCCAGCAGCTGGACGCTTAGCTCCTACGAGCAGTACTTC.

This clonotype was counted at least ten times. The gene calls are TRBV29-1 and TRBJ1-1; 7 bases fit TRBD1. The germline gives CDR1 SQVTM, CDR2 ANQGSEA. This CDR3 comprises 14 residues. Trimming removed 3 bases from V and 7 bases from J; junction bases left unmatched: 11. The CDR3 sequence is CSVEWRDRGYEAFF. The CDR3 bases are TGCAGCGTTGAGTGGCGGGACAGAGGATATGAAGCTTTCTTT.

This clonotype was counted ten times or more. The rearrangement joins TRBV18 to TRBJ2-5, with D maybe TRBD2 (6 bases). The CDR3 consists of 13 residues. Germline-derived CDR1 and CDR2 are KGHSH and LQKENI. Trimming shortened V by 8 bases and J by 2 bases, and 12 bases separated the two germline ends. The CDR3 sequence is CASSPSVQETQYF. CDR3 bases: TGTGCCAGCAGCCCTAGCGTACAAGAGACCCAGTACTTC.

In its sample, this clonotype was seen many times. The J gene is TRBJ1-5, the V gene TRBV6-1; maybe TRBD1 (6 bases). The CDR3 extends over 14 amino acids. CDR1 and CDR2 from the germline V gene are MNHNS and SASEGT. V shed 2 bases and J shed 5 bases, with 10 bases lying between them. The CDR3 reads CASSELWGHQPQHF. The CDR3 nucleotides are TGTGCCAGCAGTGAATTGTGGGGGCATCAGCCCCAGCATTTT.

This clonotype has ten or more counts. The CDR3 region has the DNA TGTGCCAGCAGTTTTTTCAGGGGTTACGAGCAGTACTTC. As protein: CASSFFRGYEQYF. The rearrangement links TRBV28 to TRBJ2-7, with D possibly TRBD1 on 6 matching bases. V dropped 3 bases and J dropped 4 bases, with 10 bases sitting between them. Germline V gene lookup returns CDR1 MDHEN and CDR2 SYDVKM. The CDR3 totals 13 residues.

Notes on this clonotype: A much larger clone lies one base from this, so it may be a read error. V gene TRBV6-2 or TRBV6-3 combines with J gene TRBJ1-2; D is perhaps TRBD1 (5 bases). CDR3 length: 15 residues. Germline V lookup: CDR1 MNHEY, CDR2 SVGEGT. The CDR3 is CACSYSKTANYGYTF. CDR3 DNA: TGTGCCTGCAGTTACTCTAAGACAGCTAACTATGGCTACACCTTC.

This clonotype was counted between two and nine times. V and J are TRBV7-3 and TRBJ1-6; TRBD1 agrees at 8 bases. Trimming took 6 bases from V and 8 from J; bases not matched to a gene: 9. The CDR3 covers 15 residues. CDR1 is SGHTA, CDR2 FQGTGA, per germline. The CDR3 nucleotides read TGTGCCAGCAGTCCCGGACAGGGAGGCGATTCACCCCTCCACTTT. Translation gives CASSPGQGGDSPLHF.

In its sample, this clonotype was seen many times. This sequence joins TRBV12-3 or TRBV12-4 and TRBJ2-2; D may correspond to TRBD1 or TRBD2 (7 bases each). V was cut by 3 bases and J by 5 bases, with 10 bases left in between. This CDR3 has 14 residues. The DNA for the CDR3 is TGTGCCAGCAGTTTCAGGGGGGGAACCGGGGAGCTGTTTTTT. Translating gives CASSFRGGTGELFF.

This clonotype was recorded at least ten times. V is TRBV7-2 and J is TRBJ2-7, with 11 nucleotides matching TRBD1. V shed 7 bases and J 1 base; nucleotides not matched to a gene: 6. Germline CDR1 reads SGHTA; CDR2 reads FQGNSA. There are 15 residues in the CDR3. The CDR3 DNA is TGTGCCAGCACCTCGGACAGGGGGCCTTCCTACGAGCAGTACTTC. This codes for CASTSDRGPSYEQYF.

Here the CDR3 reads CASKGGGGGLETQYF. In nucleotides, the CDR3 is TGTGCCAGCAAAGGGGGGGGGGGGGGCCTGGAGACCCAGTACTTC. The chain has TRBV6-1 and TRBJ2-5; TRBD2 is a possible D gene (7 bases). CDR3 size: 15 residues. Germline assignment: CDR1 MNHNS and CDR2 SASEGT. The ends were cut back, 7 bases at V and 5 bases at J, with 20 bases in the middle.

Points on this clonotype: This may stem from a read error, because a much larger clone lies one nucleotide away. V and J are TRBV11-1 and TRBJ2-7, with D possibly being TRBD1 (6 bases). Trimming cost V 4 bases and J 6 bases, with 16 bases left between them. Germline loops: CDR1 SGHAT, CDR2 FQDESV (reference sequence). The CDR3 covers 14 residues. CDR3 sequence reads: CASSSDSLAGEQYF. The CDR3 coding sequence is TGTGCCAGCAGCTCGGACAGTCTGGCGGGCGAGCAGTACTTC.

The chain combines TRBV10-3 with TRBJ2-3, with D possibly matching TRBD2 (5 bases). CDR1 and CDR2 (germline): ENHRY, SYGVKD. This CDR3 contains 14 residues. With 4 bases removed from V and 1 base from J, the gap between germline ends came to 9 bases. CDR3 in DNA: TGTGCCATCAGTGCTCTAGCCGGCACAGATACGCAGTATTTT. Residues: CAISALAGTDTQYF.

This clonotype was seen ten or more times. The V call is TRBV7-2, the J call TRBJ1-4; D gene uncertain. V lost 1 base, J lost 5 bases, and 11 bases lay in between. The germline CDR1 and CDR2 sequences are SGHTA and FQGNSA. This CDR3 contains 15 residues. The CDR3 sequence: CASSLVRTPNEKLFF. The CDR3 DNA is TGTGCCAGCAGCTTAGTTAGGACCCCCAATGAAAAACTGTTTTTT.

This clonotype was detected only a few times. CDR3 in amino acids: CSARIPLAGNMETQYF. The CDR3 region has the DNA TGCAGTGCTAGAATTCCTCTAGCGGGAAACATGGAGACCCAGTACTTC. The chain is built from TRBV20-1 and TRBJ2-5; 9 bases match TRBD2. CDR3 size: 16 residues. In germline, CDR1 is DFQATT, CDR2 SNEGSKA (reference sequence). V lost 2 bases to trimming and J lost 5 bases; unmatched junction nucleotides: 12.

This clonotype came up a few times. This chain links TRBV3-1 with TRBJ1-5, with D tentatively TRBD1 (6 bases). The V gene's germline CDR1 is LGHDT and CDR2 YNNKEL (reference sequence). This CDR3 has 14 amino acids. V was clipped by 4 bases and J by 5 bases, with 12 bases between them. The CDR3 region is CASSPGVGHQPQHF. As DNA, the CDR3 is TGTGCCAGCAGCCCAGGGGTTGGGCATCAGCCCCAGCATTTT.

This clonotype has a handful of counts. The V gene is TRBV12-3 or TRBV12-4, the J gene TRBJ2-1, with D hard to call. This CDR3 is built from 13 residues. The V gene lost 3 bases and the J gene lost 3 bases, with 6 bases spanning the gap. CDR3 bases: TGTGCCAGCAGTTTTGGATACTACAATGAGCAGTTCTTC. Amino acid sequence: CASSFGYYNEQFF.

Concerning this clonotype itself: Only one base separates this from a far larger clonotype, so it likely reflects a read error. V is TRBV6-5 and J is TRBJ1-2; perhaps TRBD1 as D (5 bases). The CDR3 contains 14 residues. CDR1 and CDR2 from the germline V gene are MNHEY and SVGAGI. V was pared by 2 bases and J by 6 bases, with 13 bases between. The CDR3 region has the DNA TGTGCCAGCAGTTACCCGGGGCGGGCGGATGGCTACACCTTC. Encoded protein: CASSYPGRADGYTF.

This clonotype was recorded many times. The chain is built from TRBV2 and TRBJ2-5; 13 bases are a match to TRBD2. The trim removed 6 bases at V and 2 bases at J, leaving 6 bases unmatched. The CDR3 covers 16 residues. The germline gives CDR1 SNHLY, CDR2 FYNNEI. The CDR3 here is CASRILAGGTQETQYF. CDR3 coding DNA: TGTGCCAGCAGGATACTAGCGGGAGGGACTCAAGAGACCCAGTACTTC.

This clonotype was picked up many times. The chain has TRBV28 and TRBJ2-1, with 8 bases matching TRBD2. Germline values: CDR1 MDHEN, CDR2 SYDVKM. V trimming: 6 bases; J trimming: 6 bases; junction bases outside the gene matches: 10. This CDR3 contains 15 residues. The CDR3 sequence: CASSPSAGVSNEQFF. The CDR3, as DNA: TGTGCCAGCAGCCCCTCAGCGGGAGTCAGCAATGAGCAGTTCTTC. Full variable domain (outside the CDR3, taken from reference TRBV28 and TRBJ2-1): DVKVTQSSRYLVKRTGEKVFLECVQDMDHENMFWYRQDPGLGLRLIYFSYDVKMKEKGDIPEGYSVSREKKERFSLILESASTNQTSMYLCASSPSAGVSNEQFFGPGTRLTVL.

This clonotype came up many times. The V gene is TRBV28, the J gene TRBJ2-6; perhaps TRBD1 as D (5 bases). This CDR3 comprises 17 residues. The ends were cut back, 3 bases at V and 2 bases at J, with 14 bases in the middle. Looked up from germline, CDR1 is MDHEN and CDR2 is SYDVKM. The CDR3 sequence is CASSFSTGTPGANVLTF. DNA for the CDR3: TGTGCCAGCAGTTTCTCAACAGGTACCCCTGGGGCCAACGTCCTGACTTTC.

Ten or more counts support this clonotype. The chain couples TRBV15 to TRBJ2-7; TRBD2 might be the D (5 bases). The ends were cut back, 0 bases at V and 3 bases at J, with 12 bases in the middle. CDR1 LNHNV and CDR2 YYDKDF come from the germline V gene (reference sequence). The CDR3 totals 15 residues. The CDR3 reads CATSRDPGLHYEQYF. The CDR3 DNA follows: TGTGCCACCAGCAGAGATCCCGGACTTCACTACGAGCAGTACTTC.

This clonotype was observed a few times. The rearrangement uses TRBV6-2 or TRBV6-3 and TRBJ2-7; D may be TRBD2 (5 bases). This CDR3 comprises 15 residues. The germline V gene encodes CDR1 MNHEY and CDR2 SVGEGT. V was pared by 2 bases and J by 0 bases, with 11 bases between. The DNA of the CDR3 is TGTGCCAGCAGTTACCGCGTGGGGAGCTCCTACGAGCAGTACTTC. Amino acids: CASSYRVGSSYEQYF.

Only a few counts were recorded for this clonotype. V gene TRBV11-2 combines with J gene TRBJ1-5; D gene unclear. Trimming cost V 5 bases and J 9 bases, with 20 bases left between them. Germline values: CDR1 SGHAT, CDR2 FQNNGV. This CDR3 has 15 residues. The CDR3, as DNA: TGTGCCAGCAGCCAATTACTGGGGAAGGTATGGCCCCAGCATTTT. Translation: CASSQLLGKVWPQHF.

This clonotype was seen many times. The chain links TRBV11-1 to TRBJ2-7, with a weak D call TRBD2 (5 bases). CDR1 and CDR2 from the germline V gene are SGHAT and FQDESV (reference sequence). Trimming removed 2 bases at V and 3 bases at J, with 17 bases between. The CDR3 spans 16 residues. This CDR3 reads CASSLPRASRHYEQYF. The CDR3 DNA sequence: TGTGCCAGCAGCTTACCCCGGGCTAGCAGACACTACGAGCAGTACTTC.

This clonotype came up many times. The V and J genes are TRBV6-1 and TRBJ2-2; D gene ambiguous. The V gene's germline CDR1 is MNHNS and CDR2 SASEGT. This CDR3 spans 14 amino acids. The V gene lost 6 bases and the J gene lost 5 bases, with 13 bases spanning the gap. CDR3 protein: CASSETEETGELFF. The CDR3 nucleotides read TGTGCCAGCAGCGAAACGGAAGAAACCGGGGAGCTGTTTTTT.

The chain is built from TRBV5-1 and TRBJ1-1, with 8 bases matching TRBD1. CDR1 SGHRS and CDR2 YFSETQ come from the germline V gene. This CDR3 is 14 amino acids long. The J segment lost 9 bases and the V segment lost 4 bases, leaving 11 bases of the junction unmatched. CDR3: CASSPDRAFQQAFF. Written as DNA, the CDR3 is TGCGCCAGCAGCCCGGACAGGGCCTTTCAACAAGCTTTCTTT.

There are many counts of this clonotype. The chain carries TRBV28 and TRBJ2-7, with TRBD2 identical over 9 bases. Germline CDR1 reads MDHEN; CDR2 reads SYDVKM. This CDR3 is 14 amino acids long. V lost 3 bases and J lost 6; bases outside the gene matches: 6. The CDR3 protein is CASSLAGGPIEQYF. CDR3 DNA: TGTGCCAGCAGTTTGGCGGGAGGGCCCATCGAGCAGTACTTC.

The chain employs TRBV10-1 and TRBJ2-7; D uncertain. Germline assignment: CDR1 WNHNN and CDR2 SYGVQD (reference sequence). The V end lost 3 bases, the J end lost 4 bases, and 13 bases lay between the germline ends. The CDR3 length is 14 residues. In nucleotides, the CDR3 is TGCGCCAGCAGTGAAGCCCTTTCCACTTACGAGCAGTACTTC. Its protein product is CASSEALSTYEQYF.

The chain employs TRBV4-1 and TRBJ1-3; D call uncertain. The CDR3 has 15 amino acids. Germline CDR1 MGHRA, CDR2 YSYEKL. V gave up 6 bases and J gave up 0 bases, with 12 bases separating them. CDR3: CASRYGRDSGNTIYF. CDR3 coding DNA: TGCGCCAGCAGATATGGACGCGACTCTGGAAACACCATATATTTT.

This clonotype has ten or more counts. The chain has TRBV28 and TRBJ2-2, with TRBD2 identical over 10 bases. The CDR3 is 15 residues long. Per germline, CDR1 MDHEN and CDR2 SYDVKM. The ends lost 10 bases at V and 1 base at J; junction bases unmatched: 6. In nucleotides, the CDR3 is TGTGCCACCCTATTAGCGGGAGGGAACACCGGGGAGCTGTTTTTT. Encoded protein: CATLLAGGNTGELFF.